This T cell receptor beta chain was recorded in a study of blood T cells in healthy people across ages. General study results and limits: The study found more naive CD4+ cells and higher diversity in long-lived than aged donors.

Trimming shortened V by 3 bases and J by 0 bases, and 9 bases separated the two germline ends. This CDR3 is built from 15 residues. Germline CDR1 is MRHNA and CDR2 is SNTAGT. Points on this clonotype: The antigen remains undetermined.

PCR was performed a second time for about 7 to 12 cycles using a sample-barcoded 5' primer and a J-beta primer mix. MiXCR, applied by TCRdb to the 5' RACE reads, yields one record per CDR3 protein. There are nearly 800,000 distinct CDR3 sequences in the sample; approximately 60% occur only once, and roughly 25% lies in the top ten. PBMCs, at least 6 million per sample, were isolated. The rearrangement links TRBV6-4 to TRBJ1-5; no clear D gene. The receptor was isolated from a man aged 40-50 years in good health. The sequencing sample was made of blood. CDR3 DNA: TGTGCCAGCAGTGAGTCCGGGCTTAGCAATCAGCCCCAGCATTTT. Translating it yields CASSESGLSNQPQHF.